The sequence of this T cell receptor beta chain was determined in a study of early T cells in non-severe SARS-CoV-2 infection. Study-wide background: Whole-blood bulk RNA, unsorted, was sequenced, and chains were unpaired.

As part of library construction, unique molecular identifiers were attached to individual cDNA molecules. TCRdb reanalysed the 5' RACE reads using MiXCR and keeps one entry per CDR3 protein. The sample yields about 88,000 distinct CDR3 sequences, about 16% seen once. This clonotype was picked up many times. Germline CDR1 reads SQVTM; CDR2 reads ANQGSEA. CDR3 length: 13 residues. The J segment lost 1 base and the V segment lost 7 bases, leaving 6 bases of the junction unmatched. The source is an adult who was a healthcare worker with PCR-confirmed SARS-CoV-2 infection or an uninfected control (not recorded which). The rearrangement joins TRBV29-1 to TRBJ1-1, with 7 nucleotides matching TRBD1. Sequencing was done on a sample of whole blood. CDR3 DNA sequence: TGCAGCGCCACGACAGGGCGGAACACTGAAGCTTTCTTT. Protein: CSATTGRNTEAFF.